The sequence of this T cell receptor (beta chain) was determined in a study of cytomegalovirus exposure and HLA in healthy donors. Study-level findings and limits: Most TCR sequences showed up rarely, but some public TCRs showed up in many donors.

The CDR3 is made up of 16 amino acids. V shed 5 bases and J shed 6 bases, with 17 bases lying between them. Germline assignment: CDR1 KGHSH and CDR2 LQKENI. This clone was counted only a few times. The antigen is unknown. Sequencing was performed with immunoSEQ multiplex PCR; in TCRdb, only in-frame clones are kept and a portion is missing. The sample carries hundreds of thousands of clones, roughly 89% recorded once. What was sequenced was PBMCs. The chain combines TRBV18 with TRBJ1-6, with D possibly TRBD1 on 6 matching bases. This receptor was obtained from a woman under 30 in good health and CMV-seronegative. The CDR3 region is CASSYDQGGGNSPLHF. The DNA for the CDR3 is TGTGCCAGCTCATACGATCAAGGGGGGGGTAATTCACCCCTCCACTTT.